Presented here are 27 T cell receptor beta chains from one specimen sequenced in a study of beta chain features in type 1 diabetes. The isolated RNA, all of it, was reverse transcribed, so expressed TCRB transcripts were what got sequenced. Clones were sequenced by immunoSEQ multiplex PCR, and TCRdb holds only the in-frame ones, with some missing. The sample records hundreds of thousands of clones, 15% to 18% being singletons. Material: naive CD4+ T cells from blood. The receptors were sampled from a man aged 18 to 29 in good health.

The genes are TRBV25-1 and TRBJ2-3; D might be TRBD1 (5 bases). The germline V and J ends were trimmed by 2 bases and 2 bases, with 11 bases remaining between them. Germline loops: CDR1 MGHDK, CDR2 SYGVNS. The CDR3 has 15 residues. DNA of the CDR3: TGTGCCAGCAGTGAAGGCAGGGTTTACACAGATACGCAGTATTTT. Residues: CASSEGRVYTDTQYF.

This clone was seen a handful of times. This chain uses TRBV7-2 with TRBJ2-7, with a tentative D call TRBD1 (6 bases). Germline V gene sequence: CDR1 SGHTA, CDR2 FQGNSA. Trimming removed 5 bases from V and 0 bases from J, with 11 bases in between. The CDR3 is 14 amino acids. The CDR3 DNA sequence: TGTGCCAGCAGCGCAGACAGGTTCTCCTACGAGCAGTACTTC. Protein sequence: CASSADRFSYEQYF.

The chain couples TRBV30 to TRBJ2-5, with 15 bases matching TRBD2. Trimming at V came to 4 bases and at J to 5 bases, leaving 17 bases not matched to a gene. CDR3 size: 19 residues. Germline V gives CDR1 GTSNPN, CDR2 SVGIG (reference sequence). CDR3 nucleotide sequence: TGTGCCTGGATGTGGGCCAGGACTAGCGGGGGGGCCGTCAAGGAGACCCAGTACTTC. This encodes CAWMWARTSGGAVKETQYF.

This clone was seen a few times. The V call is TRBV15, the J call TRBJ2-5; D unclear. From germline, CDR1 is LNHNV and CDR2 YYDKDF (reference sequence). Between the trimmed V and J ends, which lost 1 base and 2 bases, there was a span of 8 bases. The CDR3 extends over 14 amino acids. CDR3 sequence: CATSRAQKQETQYF. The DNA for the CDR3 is TGTGCCACCAGCAGAGCTCAGAAACAAGAGACCCAGTACTTC.

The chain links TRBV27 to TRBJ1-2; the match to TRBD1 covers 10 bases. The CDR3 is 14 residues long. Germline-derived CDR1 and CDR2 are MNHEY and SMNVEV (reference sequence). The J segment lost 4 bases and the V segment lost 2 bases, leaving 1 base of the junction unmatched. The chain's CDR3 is CASSLGQGGYGYTF. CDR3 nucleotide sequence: TGTGCCAGCAGTTTAGGACAGGGGGGCTATGGCTACACCTTC.

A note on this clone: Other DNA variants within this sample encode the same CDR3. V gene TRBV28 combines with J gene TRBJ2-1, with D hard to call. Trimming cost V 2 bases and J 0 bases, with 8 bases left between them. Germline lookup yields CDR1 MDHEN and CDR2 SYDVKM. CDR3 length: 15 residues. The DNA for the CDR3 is TGTGCCAGCAGTTTAGCAGGTGGCTCCTACAATGAGCAGTTCTTC. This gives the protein CASSLAGGSYNEQFF.

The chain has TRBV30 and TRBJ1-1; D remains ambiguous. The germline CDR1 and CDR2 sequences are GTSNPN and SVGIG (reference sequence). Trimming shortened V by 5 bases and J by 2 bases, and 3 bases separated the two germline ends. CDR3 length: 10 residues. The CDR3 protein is CAWANTEAFF. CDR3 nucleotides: TGTGCCTGGGCAAACACTGAAGCTTTCTTT.

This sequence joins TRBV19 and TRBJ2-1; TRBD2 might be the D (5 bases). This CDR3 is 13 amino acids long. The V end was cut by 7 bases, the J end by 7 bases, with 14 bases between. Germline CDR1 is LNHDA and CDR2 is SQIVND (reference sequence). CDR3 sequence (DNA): TGTGCCAGTAAATTAACCCGGAGGAATGAGCAGTTCTTC. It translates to CASKLTRRNEQFF.

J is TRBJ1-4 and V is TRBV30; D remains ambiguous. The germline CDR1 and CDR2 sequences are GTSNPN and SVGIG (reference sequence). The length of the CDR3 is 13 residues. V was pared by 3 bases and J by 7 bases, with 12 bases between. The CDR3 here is CAWREGGFEKLFF. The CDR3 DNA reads TGTGCCTGGAGGGAGGGAGGGTTTGAAAAACTGTTTTTT.

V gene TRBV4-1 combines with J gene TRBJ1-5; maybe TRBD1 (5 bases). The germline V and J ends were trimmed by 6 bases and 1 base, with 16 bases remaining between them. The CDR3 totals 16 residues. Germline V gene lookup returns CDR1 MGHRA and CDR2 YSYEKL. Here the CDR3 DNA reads TGCGCCAGCAGGTCCCGAGATGGGGGAAGCAATCAGCCCCAGCATTTT. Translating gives CASRSRDGGSNQPQHF.

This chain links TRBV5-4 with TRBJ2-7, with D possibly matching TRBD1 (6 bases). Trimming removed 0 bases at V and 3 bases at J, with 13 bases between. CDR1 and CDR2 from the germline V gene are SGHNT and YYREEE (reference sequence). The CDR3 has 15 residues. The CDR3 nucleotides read TGTGCCAGCAGCTTGGGGGGGACAACCATCTACGAGCAGTACTTC. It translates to CASSLGGTTIYEQYF.

For the CDR3, the DNA is TGTGCCAGTAGTATTGACAGCCGAGGTAATGGCTACACCTTC. Protein: CASSIDSRGNGYTF. The chain employs TRBV19 and TRBJ1-2; D might be TRBD1 (5 bases). Germline values: CDR1 LNHDA, CDR2 SQIVND (reference sequence). V lost 3 bases and J 6 bases, leaving 14 bases between the germline ends. CDR3 size: 14 residues.

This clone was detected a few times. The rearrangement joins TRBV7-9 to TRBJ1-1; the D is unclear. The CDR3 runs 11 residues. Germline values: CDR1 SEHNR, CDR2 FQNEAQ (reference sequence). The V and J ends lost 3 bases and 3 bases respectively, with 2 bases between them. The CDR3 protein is CASSFDTEAFF. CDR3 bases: TGTGCCAGCAGCTTTGACACTGAAGCTTTCTTT.

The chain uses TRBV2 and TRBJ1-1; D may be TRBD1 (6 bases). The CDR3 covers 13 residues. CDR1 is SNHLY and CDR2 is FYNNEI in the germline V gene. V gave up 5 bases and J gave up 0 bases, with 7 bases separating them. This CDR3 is CASSRDMNTEAFF. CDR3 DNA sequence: TGTGCCAGCAGTCGGGACATGAACACTGAAGCTTTCTTT. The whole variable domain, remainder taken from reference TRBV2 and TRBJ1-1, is EPEVTQTPSHQVTQMGQEVILRCVPISNHLYFYWYRQILGQKVEFLVSFYNNEISEKSEIFDDQFSVERPDGSNFTLKIRSTKLEDSAMYFCASSRDMNTEAFFGQGTRLTVV.

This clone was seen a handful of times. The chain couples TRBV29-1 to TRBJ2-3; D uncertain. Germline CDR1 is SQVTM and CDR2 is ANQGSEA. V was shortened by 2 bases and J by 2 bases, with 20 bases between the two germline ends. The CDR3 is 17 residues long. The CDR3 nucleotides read TGCAGCGTTGAAAAGTACCCATTTAAGTGGGTCACAGATACGCAGTATTTT. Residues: CSVEKYPFKWVTDTQYF.

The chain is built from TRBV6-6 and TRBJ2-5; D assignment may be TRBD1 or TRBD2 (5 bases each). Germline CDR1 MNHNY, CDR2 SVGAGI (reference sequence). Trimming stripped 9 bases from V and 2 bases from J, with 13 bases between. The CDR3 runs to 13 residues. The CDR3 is CASTKRGQETQYF. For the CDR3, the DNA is TGTGCCAGTACCAAGAGGGGACAAGAGACCCAGTACTTC.

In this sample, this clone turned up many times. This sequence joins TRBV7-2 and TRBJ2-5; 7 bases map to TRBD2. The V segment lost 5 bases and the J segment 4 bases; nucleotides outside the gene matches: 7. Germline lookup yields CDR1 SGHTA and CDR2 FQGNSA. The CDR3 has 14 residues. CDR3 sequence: CASSPTSPGETQYF. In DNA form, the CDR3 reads TGTGCCAGCAGCCCGACTAGCCCTGGAGAGACCCAGTACTTC. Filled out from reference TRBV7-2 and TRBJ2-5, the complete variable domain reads GAGVSQSPSNKVTEKGKDVELRCDPISGHTALYWYRQSLGQGLEFLIYFQGNSAPDKSGLPSDRFSAERTGGSVSTLTIQRTQQEDSAVYLCASSPTSPGETQYFGPGTRLLVL.

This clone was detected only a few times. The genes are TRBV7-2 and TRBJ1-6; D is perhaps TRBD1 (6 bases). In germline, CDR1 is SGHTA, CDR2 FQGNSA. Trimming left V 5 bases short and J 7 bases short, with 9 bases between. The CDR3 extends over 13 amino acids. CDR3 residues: CASSHGTNSPLHF. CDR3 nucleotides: TGTGCCAGCAGCCACGGGACAAATTCACCCCTCCACTTT.

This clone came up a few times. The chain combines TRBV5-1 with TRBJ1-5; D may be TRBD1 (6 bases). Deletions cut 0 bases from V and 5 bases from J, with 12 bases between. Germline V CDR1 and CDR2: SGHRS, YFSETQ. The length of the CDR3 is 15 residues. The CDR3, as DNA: TGCGCCAGCAGCTTGGGGACAGAGGGGTATCAGCCCCAGCATTTT. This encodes CASSLGTEGYQPQHF. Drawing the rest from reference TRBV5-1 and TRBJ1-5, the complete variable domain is KAGVTQTPRYLIKTRGQQVTLSCSPISGHRSVSWYQQTPGQGLQFLFEYFSETQRNKGNFPGRFSGRQFSNSRSEMNVSTLELGDSALYLCASSLGTEGYQPQHFGDGTRLSIL.

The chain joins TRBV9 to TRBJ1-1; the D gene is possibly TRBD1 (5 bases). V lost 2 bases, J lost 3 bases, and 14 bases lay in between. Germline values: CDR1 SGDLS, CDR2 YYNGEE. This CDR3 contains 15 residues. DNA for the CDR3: TGTGCCAGCAGCGTTCTCGGGACCCTTGACACTGAAGCTTTCTTT. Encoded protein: CASSVLGTLDTEAFF. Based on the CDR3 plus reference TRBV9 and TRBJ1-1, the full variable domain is DSGVTQTPKHLITATGQRVTLRCSPRSGDLSVYWYQQSLDQGLQFLIQYYNGEERAKGNILERFSAQQFPDLHSELNLSSLELGDSALYFCASSVLGTLDTEAFFGQGTRLTVV.

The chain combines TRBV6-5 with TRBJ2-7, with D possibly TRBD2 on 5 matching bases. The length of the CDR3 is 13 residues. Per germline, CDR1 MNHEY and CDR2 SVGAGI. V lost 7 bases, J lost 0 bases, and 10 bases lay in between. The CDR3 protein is CASTGLDSYEQYF. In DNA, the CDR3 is TGTGCCAGCACTGGACTCGACTCCTACGAGCAGTACTTC.

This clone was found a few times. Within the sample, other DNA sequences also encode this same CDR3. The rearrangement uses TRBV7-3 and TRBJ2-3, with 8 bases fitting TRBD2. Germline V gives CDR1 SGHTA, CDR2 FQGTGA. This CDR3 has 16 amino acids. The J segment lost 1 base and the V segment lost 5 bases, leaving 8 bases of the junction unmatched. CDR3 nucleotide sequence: TGTGCCAGCAGCCTTGGTCTAGCGGGCGGCACAGATACGCAGTATTTT. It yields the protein CASSLGLAGGTDTQYF.

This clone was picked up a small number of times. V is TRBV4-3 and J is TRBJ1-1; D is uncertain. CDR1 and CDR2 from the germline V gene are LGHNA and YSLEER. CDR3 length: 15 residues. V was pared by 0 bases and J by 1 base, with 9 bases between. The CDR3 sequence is CASSQEYVSNTEAFF. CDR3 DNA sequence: TGCGCCAGCAGCCAAGAGTACGTTTCGAACACTGAAGCTTTCTTT.

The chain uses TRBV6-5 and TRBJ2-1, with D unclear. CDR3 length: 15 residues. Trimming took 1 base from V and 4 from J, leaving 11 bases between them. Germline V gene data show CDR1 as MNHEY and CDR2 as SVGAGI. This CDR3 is CASSYWTKRYNEQFF. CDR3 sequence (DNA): TGTGCCAGCAGTTACTGGACCAAGAGATACAATGAGCAGTTCTTC.

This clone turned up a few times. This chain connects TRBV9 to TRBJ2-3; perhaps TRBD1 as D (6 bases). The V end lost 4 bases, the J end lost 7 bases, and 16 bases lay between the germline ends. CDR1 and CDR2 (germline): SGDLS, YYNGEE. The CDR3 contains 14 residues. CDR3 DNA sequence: TGTGCCAGCAGCATTCGGACAGAGCCAAATACGCAGTATTTT. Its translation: CASSIRTEPNTQYF.

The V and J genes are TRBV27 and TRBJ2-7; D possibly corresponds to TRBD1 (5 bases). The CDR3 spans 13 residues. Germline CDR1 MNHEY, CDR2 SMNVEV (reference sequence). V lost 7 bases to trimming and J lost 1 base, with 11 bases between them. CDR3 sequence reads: CASTTVNSYEQYF. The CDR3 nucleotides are TGTGCCAGCACGACAGTCAATTCCTACGAGCAGTACTTC.

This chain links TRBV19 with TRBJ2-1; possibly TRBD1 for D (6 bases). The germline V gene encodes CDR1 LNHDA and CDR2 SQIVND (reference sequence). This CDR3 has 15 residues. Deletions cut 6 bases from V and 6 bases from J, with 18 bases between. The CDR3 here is CASRPGATMGNEQFF. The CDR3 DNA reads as TGTGCCAGTAGGCCAGGGGCAACTATGGGCAATGAGCAGTTCTTC.